Sequencing of this T cell receptor (beta chain) was carried out in a study of cytotoxic CD8 clonotypes in ibrutinib-treated CLL. Points from the study as a whole: Public clonotypes showed up rarely, and on treatment they shrank or held steady.

The length of the CDR3 is 15 residues. The V gene's germline CDR1 is SGHTA and CDR2 FQGNSA. Trimming shortened V by 0 bases and J by 3 bases, and 10 bases separated the two germline ends. Depths of 1 in 200,000 to 1 in 1 million T cells were the sequencing target. Some clones are missing from TCRdb's copy, which holds only in-frame ones; the method was immunoSEQ multiplex PCR. Of 300,000 to 350,000 clones listed, 70% to 80% were seen once; the top ten hold about 6.3%. A word on this clone: Its antigen remains unknown.

Sequences were derived from PBMCs, sampled before ibrutinib treatment. This clonotype originated in a human donor with chronic lymphocytic leukemia. The chain couples TRBV7-2 to TRBJ2-3; D is perhaps TRBD2 (5 bases). The CDR3 protein is CASSLAPGRTDTQYF. The DNA of the CDR3 is TGTGCCAGCAGCTTAGCGCCGGGGAGAACAGATACGCAGTATTTT.